Given below is one TCR beta chain in context. Its specificity is unknown. The data derive from a study of lymphopenia after photon versus proton radiotherapy. Trimming took 5 bases from V and 1 from J; bases not matched to a gene: 3. The CDR3 is made up of 14 amino acids. The germline V gene has CDR1 SGHTA and CDR2 FQGTGA. Study results and caveats: Survival link was tested only in deceased patients; proton benefit remains a possibility. Relative stability marked proton patients; photon patients lost diversity and naive cells. A bigger post-nadir fall in TCR diversity correlated inversely with survival time in deceased patients. After the lymphocyte nadir, photon-treated repertoires showed oligoclonal expansion, especially of CD8+ Temra cells.

Produced via immunoSEQ multiplex PCR; TCRdb's table is partial and in-frame only. This repertoire shows around 20,000 clones, around 89% found once; its top ten account for 11%. The rearrangement uses TRBV7-3 and TRBJ1-1; 8 bases are shared with TRBD1. The receptor comes from a man at least 80 years old with esophageal cancer. Sequencing used peripheral blood, obtained from a patient treated with proton-based radiotherapy. The CDR3 coding sequence is TGTGCCAGCAGCCAACAGGGGGGGAACACTGAAGCTTTCTTT. Protein sequence: CASSQQGGNTEAFF.